This T cell receptor (beta chain) appears in the sequencing data of a study of blood T cell repertoires in COVID-19. Study-level background: PBMCs, B-cell-depleted T cells, or T cells provided the cDNA or gDNA that made up the material.

From germline, CDR1 is SQVTM and CDR2 ANQGSEA. V dropped 7 bases and J dropped 4 bases, with 17 bases sitting between them. This CDR3 contains 13 residues. Some clones are missing from TCRdb's copy, which holds only in-frame ones; the method was immunoSEQ multiplex PCR. The sample holds 250,000 or so clones, approximately 84% seen once. This TCR was sampled from a woman at least 80 years old with acute or convalescent COVID-19. Sequencing was carried out using peripheral blood. The chain has TRBV29-1 and TRBJ2-7, with D maybe TRBD2 (5 bases). Here the CDR3 reads CSGLLAPVYEQYF. As DNA, the CDR3 is TGCAGCGGGCTCCTAGCCCCCGTATACGAGCAGTACTTC.